Presented here are 22 T cell receptor beta chains from one specimen sequenced in a study of blood T cell repertoires in COVID-19. The table came from immunoSEQ multiplex PCR; TCRdb's copy has only in-frame clones and leaves some out. This sample has 80,000 to 100,000 clones; about 90% occur once, and the top ten carry 4% to 4.5%. The sequenced material came from peripheral blood. These receptors were taken from a human donor with COVID-19, enrolled during active disease. The donor label of this sample is uncertain.

This clone was seen a few times. V and J are TRBV5-4 and TRBJ1-3; D gene ambiguous. The germline V and J ends were trimmed by 5 bases and 4 bases, with 16 bases remaining between them. The CDR3 sequence is 15 residues long. Germline V lookup: CDR1 SGHNT, CDR2 YYREEE (reference sequence). As DNA, the CDR3 is TGTGCCAGCAGAAGTGGGCTAGCCCCAGGAAACACCATATATTTT. Translation gives CASRSGLAPGNTIYF.

In its sample, this clone was seen once. The chain has TRBV19 and TRBJ1-2; D remains ambiguous. Between the trimmed V and J ends, which lost 5 bases and 5 bases, there was a span of 12 bases. The CDR3 loop spans 13 amino acids. Germline CDR1 reads LNHDA; CDR2 reads SQIVND (reference sequence). The CDR3 protein is CASSPGFKYGYTF. CDR3 in DNA: TGTGCCAGTAGTCCGGGATTCAAATATGGCTACACCTTC.

The chain employs TRBV5-4 and TRBJ1-2, with 7 bases fitting TRBD1. Trimming removed 0 bases from V and 7 bases from J; junction bases left unmatched: 3. The V gene's germline CDR1 is SGHNT and CDR2 YYREEE (reference sequence). There are 13 residues in the CDR3. Here the CDR3 reads CASSLGQGGGYTF. In DNA form, the CDR3 reads TGTGCCAGCAGCTTGGGACAGGGAGGTGGCTACACCTTC.

The rearrangement links TRBV18 to TRBJ1-4, with D possibly matching TRBD1 (6 bases). CDR3 size: 15 residues. Trimming took off 6 bases at V and 5 bases at J, with 16 bases between the two ends. Germline lookup yields CDR1 KGHSH and CDR2 LQKENI. The CDR3 region has the DNA TGTGCCAGCTCTCTTAGGACAGCCCAGAATGAAAAACTGTTTTTT. Residues: CASSLRTAQNEKLFF.

The chain has TRBV5-4 and TRBJ1-2; D not resolved. Germline CDR1 is SGHNT and CDR2 is YYREEE (reference sequence). This CDR3 has 14 amino acids. Trimming cost V 0 bases and J 6 bases, with 12 bases left between them. DNA of the CDR3: TGTGCCAGCAGCTTGGTGGCAGGTTCGAATGGCTACACCTTC. Translating gives CASSLVAGSNGYTF.

The chain has TRBV30 and TRBJ1-1; 7 positions agree with TRBD1. Per the germline V gene, CDR1 is GTSNPN and CDR2 is SVGIG (reference sequence). V shed 3 bases and J 6 bases; nucleotides not matched to a gene: 10. The CDR3 runs 14 residues. For the CDR3, the DNA is TGTGCCTGGAGCGTCGACATGGGACAGCCTGAAGCTTTCTTT. Amino acids: CAWSVDMGQPEAFF.

This clone appeared once. V and J are TRBV6-1 and TRBJ1-2; 9 bases fit TRBD1. The CDR3 consists of 15 residues. CDR1 and CDR2 from the germline V gene are MNHNS and SASEGT. V shed 2 bases, J shed 6 bases, and the junction held 7 bases outside the gene matches. CDR3 protein: CASSERDRVTDGYTF. DNA for the CDR3: TGTGCCAGCAGTGAAAGGGACAGGGTGACGGATGGCTACACCTTC.

This chain links TRBV25-1 with TRBJ1-4, with 9 positions matching TRBD1. Unmatched junction bases numbered 8, after V lost 5 bases and J lost 7 bases. The germline CDR1 and CDR2 sequences are MGHDK and SYGVNS. This CDR3 has 15 amino acids. CDR3 residues: CASSYATGGGEKLFF. For the CDR3, the DNA is TGTGCCAGCAGTTATGCGACAGGGGGTGGTGAAAAACTGTTTTTT.

CDR3: CASSPREGGVQEKLFF. The CDR3 DNA reads TGTGCCAGCTCACCCCGAGAGGGTGGTGTTCAAGAAAAACTGTTTTTT. The rearrangement uses TRBV18 and TRBJ1-4; D remains ambiguous. Looked up from germline, CDR1 is KGHSH and CDR2 is LQKENI. Between the trimmed V and J ends, which lost 3 bases and 8 bases, there was a span of 19 bases. There are 16 residues in the CDR3.

V gene TRBV5-4 combines with J gene TRBJ2-1; D is undetermined. CDR1 SGHNT and CDR2 YYREEE come from the germline V gene (reference sequence). Trimming removed 0 bases at V and 4 bases at J, with 20 bases between. CDR3 size: 18 residues. The CDR3 nucleotides are TGTGCCAGCAGCTTGGGCTTTGTCGGCGGCGCCCCTTACAATGAGCAGTTCTTC. Translated: CASSLGFVGGAPYNEQFF.

The sample holds a few counts of this clone. V gene TRBV18 combines with J gene TRBJ1-4; tentatively, D is TRBD1 (6 bases). This CDR3 has 15 residues. From germline, CDR1 is KGHSH and CDR2 LQKENI. The germline V and J ends were trimmed by 5 bases and 9 bases, with 19 bases remaining between them. CDR3 protein: CASSSGGGFRKKLFF. CDR3 nucleotide sequence: TGTGCCAGCTCATCTGGGGGGGGCTTCAGGAAAAAACTGTTTTTT.

V and J are TRBV5-1 and TRBJ2-1, with D maybe TRBD2 (6 bases). This CDR3 comprises 15 residues. Germline V gene data show CDR1 as SGHRS and CDR2 as YFSETQ. V shed 0 bases and J shed 4 bases, with 11 bases lying between them. CDR3 residues: CASSLAVTRYNEQFF. The DNA for the CDR3 is TGCGCCAGCAGCTTGGCAGTGACTAGATACAATGAGCAGTTCTTC.

The chain has TRBV2 and TRBJ1-2; unclear D gene. The CDR3 runs to 13 residues. Germline lookup yields CDR1 SNHLY and CDR2 FYNNEI. With 7 bases removed from V and 2 bases from J, the gap between germline ends came to 11 bases. CDR3 coding DNA: TGTGCCAGCAACTATGTCCTAAACTATGGCTACACCTTC. It specifies CASNYVLNYGYTF.

J is TRBJ2-1 and V is TRBV5-8; TRBD1 aligns across 8 bases. The CDR3 length is 14 residues. V dropped 4 bases and J dropped 10; count of bases not matched to a gene: 10. Germline V gene lookup returns CDR1 SGHTS and CDR2 YDEGEE. The CDR3 protein is CASSPWTGYGEQFF. CDR3 nucleotide sequence: TGTGCCAGCAGCCCCTGGACAGGGTATGGAGAGCAGTTCTTC.

The chain recombines TRBV10-3 with TRBJ1-2; D perhaps matches TRBD1 (5 bases). The V gene's germline CDR1 is ENHRY and CDR2 SYGVKD. V was shortened by 11 bases and J by 4 bases, with 17 bases between the two germline ends. This CDR3 spans 13 amino acids. CDR3 nucleotide sequence: TGTGCCGCACTAGGGGAGGAGGGCTATGGCTACACCTTC. Translation: CAALGEEGYGYTF.

The rearrangement joins TRBV7-9 to TRBJ2-3; 13 bases match TRBD2. This CDR3 contains 15 residues. The V gene end was trimmed by 5 bases and the J gene end by 6 bases; junction bases not matched to a gene: 5. The germline V gene has CDR1 SEHNR and CDR2 FQNEAQ (reference sequence). The CDR3 loop is CASSVGLAGVDTQYF. CDR3 in DNA: TGTGCCAGCAGCGTCGGACTAGCGGGAGTGGATACGCAGTATTTT.

V usage is TRBV24-1 and J usage is TRBJ2-1; D is uncertain. The germline V gene encodes CDR1 KGHDR and CDR2 SFDVKD. This CDR3 spans 16 amino acids. Deletions cut 1 base from V and 0 bases from J, with 9 bases between. Here the CDR3 DNA reads TGTGCCACCAGTGATTTACCGTCGAGCTCCTACAATGAGCAGTTCTTC. Translation: CATSDLPSSSYNEQFF.

V is TRBV11-3 and J is TRBJ2-3; a possible D gene is TRBD2 (6 bases). Trimming pared 3 bases from V and 1 base from J, leaving 8 bases between. The CDR3 covers 14 residues. CDR1 and CDR2 (germline): SGHNT, YENEEA. The CDR3 loop is CASSFGGGTDTQYF. CDR3 nucleotides: TGTGCCAGCAGCTTCGGAGGGGGCACAGATACGCAGTATTTT.

CDR3: CASSQGQANEQFF. The CDR3, as DNA: TGTGCCAGCAGCCAAGGACAGGCCAATGAGCAGTTCTTC. The V gene is TRBV7-3, the J gene TRBJ2-1; 7 bases map to TRBD1. The trim removed 5 bases at V and 6 bases at J, leaving 4 bases unmatched. In germline, CDR1 is SGHTA, CDR2 FQGTGA. This CDR3 is 13 amino acids long.

V is TRBV5-1 and J is TRBJ1-2; 9 bases agree with TRBD1. J gave up 3 bases and V 2 bases, and 5 bases lay outside the gene matches. Germline V gene lookup returns CDR1 SGHRS and CDR2 YFSETQ. The CDR3 has 15 amino acids. The CDR3 here is CASSLRTGADYGYTF. The CDR3 region has the DNA TGCGCCAGCAGCTTAAGGACAGGGGCGGACTATGGCTACACCTTC. Together with reference TRBV5-1 and TRBJ1-2, the CDR3 gives the full variable domain: KAGVTQTPRYLIKTRGQQVTLSCSPISGHRSVSWYQQTPGQGLQFLFEYFSETQRNKGNFPGRFSGRQFSNSRSEMNVSTLELGDSALYLCASSLRTGADYGYTFGSGTRLTVV.

The rearrangement links TRBV24-1 to TRBJ2-1; 13 bases agree with TRBD2. In germline, CDR1 is KGHDR, CDR2 SFDVKD. V shed 4 bases and J 0 bases; nucleotides not matched to a gene: 11. This CDR3 is built from 20 residues. This CDR3 is CATSDAGLAGVRSSYNEQFF. The CDR3 region has the DNA TGTGCCACCAGTGACGCTGGACTAGCGGGAGTCAGGAGCTCCTACAATGAGCAGTTCTTC.

The chain combines TRBV12-3 or TRBV12-4 with TRBJ2-5, with D possibly being TRBD1 (5 bases). There are 13 residues in the CDR3. With 1 base removed from V and 4 bases from J, the gap between germline ends came to 7 bases. In DNA form, the CDR3 reads TGTGCCAGCAGTTTAGAGGGGTCAGAGACCCAGTACTTC. Translation: CASSLEGSETQYF.